The 15 T cell receptor beta chains below all came from one sample that was sequenced in a study of metastatic and nonmetastatic thyroid tumors. MiXCR re-clonotyped the PCR reads for TCRdb. This repertoire shows tens of thousands of clones, over 9.5% found once; its top ten account for over 9%. Each patient went into thyroid surgery without having received any treatment. The sample comprised blood. The receptors were sampled from a female donor with papillary thyroid cancer or a benign thyroid nodule (not recorded which). Some clones in this sample may be carry-over from other donors' samples.

The sample holds a few counts of this clone. One end of the junction is discordant with germline, which a read error may explain. The rearrangement links TRBV19 to TRBJ2-1; 14 bases are shared with TRBD2. This CDR3 region has 16 residues. CDR1 and CDR2 from the germline V gene are LNHDA and SQIVND (reference sequence). The chain's CDR3 is CASSFLPGLAGDEQLF. DNA of the CDR3: TGTGCCAGTAGTTTCCTGCCGGGACTAGCGGGAGATGAGCAGCTCTTC.

A remark on this clone: A much larger clone sits a single nucleotide away, making a read error possible. V and J are TRBV18 and TRBJ2-7; D call uncertain. Looked up from germline, CDR1 is KGHSH and CDR2 is LQKENI. The CDR3 extends over 12 amino acids. Trimming shortened V by 8 bases and J by 5 bases, and 13 bases separated the two germline ends. CDR3 sequence: CASPNQADEQYF. CDR3 sequence (DNA): TGTGCCAGCCCGAACCAAGCAGACGAGCAGTACTTC. The complete variable domain, with remaining parts taken from reference TRBV18 and TRBJ2-7, reads NAGVMQNPRHLVRRRGQEARLRCSPMKGHSHVYWYRQLPEEGLKFMVYLQKENIIDESGMPKERFSAEFPKEGPSILRIQQVVRGDSAAYFCASPNQADEQYFGPGTRLTVT.

In this sample, this clone turned up a few times. This chain links TRBV28 with TRBJ2-7, with 7 bases aligning to TRBD2. V lost 4 bases, J lost 3 bases, and 15 bases stayed unmatched. CDR1 MDHEN and CDR2 SYDVKM come from the germline V gene. The CDR3 spans 17 residues. The CDR3 DNA is TGTGCCAGCAGTTGTGATCCTGGGGGGGTCGGCGGCTACGAGCAGTACTTC. It yields the protein CASSCDPGGVGGYEQYF.

A note on this clone: A much larger clone sits a single nucleotide away, making a read error possible. The gene calls are TRBV6-2 or TRBV6-3 and TRBJ2-1; 7 bases fit TRBD2. The CDR3 extends over 17 amino acids. V was pared by 6 bases and J by 7 bases, with 18 bases of the junction left unmatched. CDR1 MNHEY and CDR2 SVGEGT come from the germline V gene. The CDR3 nucleotides are TGTGCCAGCAGACCGGGACTATCGGGAGTTGTTTGGAATGAGCAGTTCTTC. It encodes CASRPGLSGVVWNEQFF.

This clone appeared many times. This same CDR3 is encoded by further DNA sequences in the sample. This chain links TRBV5-6 with TRBJ2-7, with 10 bases lining up with TRBD1. V gave up 4 bases and J gave up 2 bases; unmatched junction bases: 6. Germline V gene lookup returns CDR1 SGHDT and CDR2 YYEEEE. The length of the CDR3 is 15 residues. The CDR3 reads CASSLPGTGAYEQYF. In nucleotides, the CDR3 is TGTGCCAGCAGCCTGCCCGGGACAGGGGCCTACGAGCAGTACTTC.

This clone has at least ten counts. The chain employs TRBV5-1 and TRBJ2-5, with 9 bases fitting TRBD2. Germline CDR1 and CDR2: SGHRS and YFSETQ. V lost 0 bases, J lost 4 bases, and 7 bases stayed unmatched. The CDR3 extends over 16 amino acids. CDR3 region: CASSLAPGLAVETQYF. CDR3 in DNA: TGCGCCAGCAGCTTGGCACCGGGACTAGCAGTAGAGACCCAGTACTTC.

In its sample, this clone was seen many times. The genes are TRBV6-2 or TRBV6-3 and TRBJ2-1, with D perhaps matching TRBD1 (5 bases). V lost 6 bases and J 10 bases, leaving 19 bases between the germline ends. The CDR3 totals 14 residues. Germline lookup yields CDR1 MNHEY and CDR2 SVGEGT. The CDR3 sequence: CASRPLIGAREQFF. CDR3 coding DNA: TGTGCCAGCAGACCCCTTATAGGGGCACGGGAGCAGTTCTTC.

At least ten counts were recorded for this clone. J is TRBJ2-2 and V is TRBV30; D unresolved. The CDR3 length is 16 residues. V lost 3 bases to trimming and J lost 0 bases, with 14 bases between them. Per the germline V gene, CDR1 is GTSNPN and CDR2 is SVGIG (reference sequence). CDR3 amino acids: CAWRALQETNTGELFF. In DNA, the CDR3 is TGTGCCTGGAGGGCTCTCCAGGAGACGAACACCGGGGAGCTGTTTTTT. Variable domain in full (rest from reference TRBV30 and TRBJ2-2): SQTIHQWPATLVQPVGSPLSLECTVEGTSNPNLYWYRQAAGRGLQLLFYSVGIGQISSEVPQNLSASRPQDRQFILSSKKLLLSDSGFYLCAWRALQETNTGELFFGEGSRLTVL.

Many counts were recorded for this clone. J is TRBJ2-1 and V is TRBV28; a weak D match, TRBD2 (6 bases). From germline, CDR1 is MDHEN and CDR2 SYDVKM. With 11 bases removed from V and 2 bases from J, the gap between germline ends came to 16 bases. The CDR3 is 14 residues long. CDR3 bases: TGTGCCGGGCAAGCGGCGGGACCCTACAATGAGCAGTTCTTC. It specifies CAGQAAGPYNEQFF.

This clone appeared many times. The chain combines TRBV5-5 with TRBJ1-2; no reliable D call. Germline CDR1 SGHKS, CDR2 YYEKEE (reference sequence). This CDR3 region has 14 residues. With 0 bases removed from V and 3 bases from J, the gap between germline ends came to 9 bases. The CDR3 spells CASSLDISYYGYTF. The CDR3 bases are TGTGCCAGCAGCTTGGACATCTCTTACTATGGCTACACCTTC.

This clone has ten or more counts. The V gene is TRBV4-3, the J gene TRBJ1-2; D is ambiguous. Deletions cut 0 bases from V and 7 bases from J, with 6 bases between. The CDR3 consists of 12 residues. Germline V gene sequence: CDR1 LGHNA, CDR2 YSLEER. CDR3 DNA: TGCGCCAGCAGCCAAGATACCGGTGGCTACACCTTC. Its translation: CASSQDTGGYTF.

In its sample, this clone was seen many times. Other DNA sequences from this sample encode an identical CDR3 as well. V gene TRBV5-1 combines with J gene TRBJ1-5, with 8 bases that match TRBD1. V trimming: 4 bases; J trimming: 4 bases; junction bases outside the gene matches: 4. The germline CDR1 and CDR2 sequences are SGHRS and YFSETQ. The CDR3 extends over 14 amino acids. Here the CDR3 DNA reads TGCGCCAGCAGCCCAGACAGGGGAAATCAGCCCCAGCATTTT. Translated: CASSPDRGNQPQHF.

This clone showed up many times. The V gene is TRBV5-1, the J gene TRBJ2-5; 13 positions match TRBD2. The length of the CDR3 is 17 residues. The germline gives CDR1 SGHRS, CDR2 YFSETQ. Trimming at V came to 2 bases and at J to 2 bases, leaving 6 bases not matched to a gene. The CDR3: CASSFGLAGEIQETQYF. The CDR3 DNA follows: TGCGCCAGCAGCTTCGGACTAGCGGGAGAGATACAAGAGACCCAGTACTTC.

This clone was detected many times. V gene TRBV14 combines with J gene TRBJ2-3; the match to TRBD2 covers 13 bases. Germline CDR1 is SGHDN and CDR2 is FVKESK. Trimming at V came to 6 bases and at J to 0 bases, leaving 6 bases not matched to a gene. The CDR3 extends over 17 amino acids. CDR3 coding DNA: TGTGCCAGCAGTCGCGGACTAGCGGGAGCTAGCACAGATACGCAGTATTTT. Residues: CASSRGLAGASTDTQYF.

This clone was detected ten times or more. The chain recombines TRBV5-1 with TRBJ2-5; D is possibly TRBD1 or TRBD2 (5 bases each). The CDR3 extends over 14 amino acids. Germline lookup yields CDR1 SGHRS and CDR2 YFSETQ. V lost 0 bases, J lost 5 bases, and 11 bases lay in between. The CDR3, as DNA: TGCGCCAGCAGCTTGGTTCCCGGGGCCGAGACCCAGTACTTC. As protein: CASSLVPGAETQYF.